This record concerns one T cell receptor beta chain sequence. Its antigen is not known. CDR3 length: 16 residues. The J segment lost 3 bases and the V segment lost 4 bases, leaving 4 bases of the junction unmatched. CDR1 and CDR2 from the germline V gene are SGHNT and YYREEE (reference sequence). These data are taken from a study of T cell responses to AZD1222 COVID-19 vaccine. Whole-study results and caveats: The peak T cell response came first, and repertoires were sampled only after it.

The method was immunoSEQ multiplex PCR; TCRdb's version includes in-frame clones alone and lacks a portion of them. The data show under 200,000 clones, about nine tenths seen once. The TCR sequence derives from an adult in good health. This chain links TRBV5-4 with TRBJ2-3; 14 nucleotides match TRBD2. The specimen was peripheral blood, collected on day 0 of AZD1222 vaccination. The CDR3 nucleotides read TGTGCCAGCAGCACCCGGACTAGCGGGGGGACAGATACGCAGTATTTT. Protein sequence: CASSTRTSGGTDTQYF.